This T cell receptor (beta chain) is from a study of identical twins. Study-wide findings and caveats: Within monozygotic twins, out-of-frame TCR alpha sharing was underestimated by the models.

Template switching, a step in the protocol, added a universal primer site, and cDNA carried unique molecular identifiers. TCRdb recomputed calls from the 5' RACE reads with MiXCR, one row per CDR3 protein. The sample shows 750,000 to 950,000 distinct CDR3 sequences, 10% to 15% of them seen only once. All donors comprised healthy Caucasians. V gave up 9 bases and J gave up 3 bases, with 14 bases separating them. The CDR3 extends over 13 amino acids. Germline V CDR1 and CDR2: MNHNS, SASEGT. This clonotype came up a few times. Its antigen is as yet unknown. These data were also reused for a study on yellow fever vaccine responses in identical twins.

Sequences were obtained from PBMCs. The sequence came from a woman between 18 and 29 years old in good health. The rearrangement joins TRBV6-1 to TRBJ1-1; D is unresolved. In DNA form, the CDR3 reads TGTGCCAGAAAGGAGGGAGTGGACACTGAAGCTTTCTTT. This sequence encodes CARKEGVDTEAFF.